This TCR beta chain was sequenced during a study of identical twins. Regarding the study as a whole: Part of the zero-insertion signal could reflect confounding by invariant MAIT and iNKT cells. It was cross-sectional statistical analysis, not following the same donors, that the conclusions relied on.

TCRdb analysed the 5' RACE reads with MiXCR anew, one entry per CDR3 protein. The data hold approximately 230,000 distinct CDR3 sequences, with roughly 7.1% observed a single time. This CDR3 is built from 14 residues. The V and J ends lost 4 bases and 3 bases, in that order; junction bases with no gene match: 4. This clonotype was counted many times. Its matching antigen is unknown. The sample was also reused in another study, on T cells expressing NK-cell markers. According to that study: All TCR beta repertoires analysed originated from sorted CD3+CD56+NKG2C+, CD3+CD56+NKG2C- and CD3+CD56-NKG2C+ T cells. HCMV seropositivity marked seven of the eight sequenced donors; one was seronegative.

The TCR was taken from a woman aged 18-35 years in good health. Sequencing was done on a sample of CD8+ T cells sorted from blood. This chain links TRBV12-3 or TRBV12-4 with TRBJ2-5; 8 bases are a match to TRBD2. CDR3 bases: TGTGCCAGCAGTTCCAGCGGGGGAGAAGAGACCCAGTACTTC. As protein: CASSSSGGEETQYF.